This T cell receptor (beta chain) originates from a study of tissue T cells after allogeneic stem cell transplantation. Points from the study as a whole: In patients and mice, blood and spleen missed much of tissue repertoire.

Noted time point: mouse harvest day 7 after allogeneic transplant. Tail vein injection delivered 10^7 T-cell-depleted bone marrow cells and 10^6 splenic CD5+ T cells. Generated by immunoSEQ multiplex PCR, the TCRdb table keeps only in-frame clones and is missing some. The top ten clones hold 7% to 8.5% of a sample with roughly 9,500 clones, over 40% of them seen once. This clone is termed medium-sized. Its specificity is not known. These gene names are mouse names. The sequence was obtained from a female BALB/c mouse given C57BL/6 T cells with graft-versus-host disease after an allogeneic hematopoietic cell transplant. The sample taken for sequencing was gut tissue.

The covered CDR3 bases are TGTGCCAGCAGCTCCGGGACAGGGAGGGCAGAAACGCTGTAT. This encodes CASSSGTGRAETLY. The CDR3 reads in full as CASSSGTGRAETLYF. This rearrangement joins TRBV4 to TRBJ2-3, with 9 bases lining up with TRBD1. The read terminates 1 residue ahead of where the CDR3 ends, so the germline J gene completes it. The CDR3 runs 15 residues. Germline V gene sequence: CDR1 LGHDT, CDR2 YNNKQL (reference sequence). With 4 bases clipped from V and 3 bases from J, the junction kept 5 bases outside the gene matches.